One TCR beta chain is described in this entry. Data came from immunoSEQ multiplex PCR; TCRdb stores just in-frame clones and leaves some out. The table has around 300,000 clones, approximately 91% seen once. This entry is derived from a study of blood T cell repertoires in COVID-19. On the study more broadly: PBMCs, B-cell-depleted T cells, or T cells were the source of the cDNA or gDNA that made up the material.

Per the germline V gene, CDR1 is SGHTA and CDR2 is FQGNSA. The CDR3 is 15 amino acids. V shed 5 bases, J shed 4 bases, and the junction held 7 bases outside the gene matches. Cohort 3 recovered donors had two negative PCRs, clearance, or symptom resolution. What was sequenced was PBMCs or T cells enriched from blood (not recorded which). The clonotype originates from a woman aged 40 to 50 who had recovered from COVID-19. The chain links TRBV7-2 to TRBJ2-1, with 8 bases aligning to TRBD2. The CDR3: CASSRTSGEYNEQFF. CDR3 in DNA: TGTGCCAGCAGCCGCACTAGCGGTGAGTACAATGAGCAGTTCTTC.